The TCR beta chain under discussion was sequenced for a study of shared clonotypes between healthy human individuals. About the study: The donors, two women and three men, were aged 18 to 49.

CDR1 and CDR2 (germline): SGHAT, FQNNGV. The CDR3 runs 15 residues. Trimming removed 0 bases from V and 0 bases from J, with 6 bases in between. It was 200 to 250 ng DNA, 33,000 or so T cell genomes, that sorted-subset replicate PCRs used. This table comes from immunoSEQ multiplex PCR, and its TCRdb copy is limited to in-frame clones, with some not included. This sample has under 2,000,000 clones; about 95% occur once, and the top ten carry around 1%. As concerns this clone: The antigen is undetermined.

Naive CD8 cells lacked CD45RO and underwent positive selection for CCR7, leaving out terminally differentiated effector memory CD45RA+ cells. Study observations and caveats: Across a handful of donors, naive CD4 shared roughly 5.2%, naive CD8 more than 3%, memory CD4 2% to 2.5%, memory CD8 roughly 0.37%.

The rearrangement uses TRBV11-2 and TRBJ1-3; D gene unclear. The receptor was isolated from a man younger than 35 in good health. Material for sequencing was naive CD8+ T cells sorted from blood. The CDR3, as DNA: TGTGCCAGCAGCTTAGAGCGAAACTCTGGAAACACCATATATTTT. It translates to CASSLERNSGNTIYF. Combining the CDR3 with reference TRBV11-2 and TRBJ1-3 gives the whole variable domain EAGVAQSPRYKIIEKRQSVAFWCNPISGHATLYWYQQILGQGPKLLIQFQNNGVVDDSQLPKDRFSAERLKGVDSTLKIQPAKLEDSAVYLCASSLERNSGNTIYFGEGSWLTVV.